The table lists the clone carrying this T cell receptor (beta chain) with many counts. The antigen is undetermined. This record belongs to a study of metastatic and nonmetastatic thyroid tumors. Study details: Repertoires from blood and tumor or nodule tissue of malignant and benign thyroid patients were compared. Study-wide results and limits: Malignant tumors reportedly showed significantly higher TCR beta diversity than benign nodules in both blood and tumor.

Original methodology: A classifier for distant metastasis in papillary thyroid cancer was constructed using CDR3 differences observed across clinicopathological groups. With MiXCR, TCRdb called clones anew from the PCR reads. The V and J calls and clone size come from TCRdb's table, not from the authors' own analysis. There are around 23,000 clones in the sample; roughly 19% occur only once, and roughly 24% lies in the top ten. Each patient came to thyroid surgery without any prior treatment (of any kind). The CDR3 has 14 residues. Trimming stripped 4 bases from V and 5 bases from J, with 14 bases between. Looked up from germline, CDR1 is SGHVS and CDR2 is FNYEAQ.

Sequencing used blood. This TCR was recovered from a male donor with papillary thyroid cancer or a benign thyroid nodule (not recorded which). Some clones in this sample may be carry-over from other donors' samples. This sequence joins TRBV7-6 and TRBJ1-2; D possibly corresponds to TRBD1 (5 bases). CDR3: CASSSPGTDYGYTF. Here the CDR3 DNA reads TGTGCCAGCAGCTCCCCCGGGACGGATTATGGCTACACCTTC.